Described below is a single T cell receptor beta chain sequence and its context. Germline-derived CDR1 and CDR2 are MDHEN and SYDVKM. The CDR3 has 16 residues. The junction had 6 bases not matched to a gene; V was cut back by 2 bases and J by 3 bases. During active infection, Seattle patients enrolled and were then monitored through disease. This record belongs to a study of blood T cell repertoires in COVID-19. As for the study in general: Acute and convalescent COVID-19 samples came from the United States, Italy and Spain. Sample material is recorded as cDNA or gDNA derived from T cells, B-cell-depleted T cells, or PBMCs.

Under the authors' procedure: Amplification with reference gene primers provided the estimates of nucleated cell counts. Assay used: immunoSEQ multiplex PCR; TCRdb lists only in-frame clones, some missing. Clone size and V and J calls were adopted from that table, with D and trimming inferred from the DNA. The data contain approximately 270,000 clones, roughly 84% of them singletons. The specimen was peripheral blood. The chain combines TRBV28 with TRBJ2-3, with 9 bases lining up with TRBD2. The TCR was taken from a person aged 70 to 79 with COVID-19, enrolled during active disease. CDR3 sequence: CASSLGRGGSTDTQYF. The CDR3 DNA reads TGTGCCAGCAGTTTAGGGCGGGGGGGTAGTACAGATACGCAGTATTTT.